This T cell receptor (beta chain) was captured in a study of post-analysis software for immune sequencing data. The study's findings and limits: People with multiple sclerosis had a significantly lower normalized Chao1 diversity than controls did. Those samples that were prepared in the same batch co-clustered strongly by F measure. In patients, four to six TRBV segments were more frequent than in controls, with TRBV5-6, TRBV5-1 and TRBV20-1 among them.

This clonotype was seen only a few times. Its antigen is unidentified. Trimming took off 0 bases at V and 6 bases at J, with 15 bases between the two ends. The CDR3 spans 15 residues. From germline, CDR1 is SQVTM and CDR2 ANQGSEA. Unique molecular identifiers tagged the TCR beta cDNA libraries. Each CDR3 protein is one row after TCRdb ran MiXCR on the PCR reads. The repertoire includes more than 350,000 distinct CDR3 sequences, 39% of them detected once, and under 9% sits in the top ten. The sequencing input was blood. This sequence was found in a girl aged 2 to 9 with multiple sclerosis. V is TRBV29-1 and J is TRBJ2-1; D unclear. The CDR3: CSVEDRRSPINEQFF. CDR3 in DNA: TGCAGCGTTGAAGATAGAAGATCCCCAATCAATGAGCAGTTCTTC.